These T cell receptor beta chains were read from a single sample in a study of T cells in Graves' hyperthyroidism and ophthalmopathy. TCRdb re-derived calls from the multiplex PCR reads in MiXCR, one entry per CDR3 protein. The data show about 410,000 distinct CDR3 sequences, roughly 15% seen once. Sequenced sample: blood. The receptors stem from a man aged 18 to 35 with Graves' ophthalmopathy. The CDR3 runs from the conserved cysteine through the conserved F or W. D genes are given only for firm matches. Not every row has a clone size; where given, it reads once, few, many or a size class.

cdr3_aa	cdr3_nt	j_call	d_call	v_call	clone_size	cdr3_length
CAWSTWGTATNSPLHF	TGTGCCTGGAGTACGTGGGGGACGGCCACAAATTCACCCCTCCACTTT	TRBJ1-6	.	TRBV30	many	16
CASSFGLAADTQYF	TGTGCCAGCAGTTTCGGACTAGCGGCAGATACGCAGTATTTT	TRBJ2-3	TRBD2	TRBV6-1	many	14
CASSLGGVGTRKHNEQFF	TGTGCCAGCAGCTTAGGGGGGGTCGGGACTAGGAAACACAATGAGCAGTTCTTC	TRBJ2-1	TRBD2	TRBV7-6	few	18
CASSRGDGTSGMNTQYF	TGTGCCAGCAGCCGCGGGGACGGGACTAGCGGGATGAATACGCAGTATTTT	TRBJ2-3	TRBD2	TRBV4-2	.	17
CASSPGQYYGYTF	TGTGCCAGCAGTCCCGGACAGTACTATGGCTACACCTTC	TRBJ1-2	.	TRBV12-3/TRBV12-4	many	13
CASTNIGGGGVSTDTQYF	TGTGCCAGCACAAATATCGGGGGGGGGGGCGTTAGCACAGATACGCAGTATTTT	TRBJ2-3	TRBD2	TRBV12-3/TRBV12-4	many	18
CASLLAGVETQYF	TGTGCCAGCTTACTAGCGGGGGTGGAGACCCAGTACTTC	TRBJ2-5	TRBD2	TRBV25-1	.	13
CASSSPQQGASNQPQHF	TGTGCCAGTAGTAGCCCCCAACAGGGTGCAAGCAATCAGCCCCAGCATTTT	TRBJ1-5	.	TRBV19	few	17
CATSRDGTGQETQYF	TGTGCCACCAGCAGAGATGGGACAGGCCAAGAGACCCAGTACTTC	TRBJ2-5	TRBD1	TRBV15	.	15
CASTQAKAQYF	TGTGCCAGCACCCAGGCTAAGGCCCAGTACTTC	TRBJ2-5	.	TRBV6-2/TRBV6-3	many	11
CASSTRTSGGRETQYF	TGTGCCAGCAGCACTCGGACTAGCGGGGGACGAGAGACCCAGTACTTC	TRBJ2-5	TRBD2	TRBV3-1	.	16
CASRSGTLYEQFF	TGTGCCAGCAGGTCCGGGACCCTATATGAGCAGTTCTTC	TRBJ2-1	.	TRBV12-3/TRBV12-4	many	13
CATSSWTSQETQYF	TGTGCCACCAGCAGTTGGACTAGCCAAGAGACCCAGTACTTC	TRBJ2-5	TRBD2	TRBV15	many	14
CASSLSRSQETQYF	TGTGCCAGCAGTTTGTCCAGGAGCCAAGAGACCCAGTACTTC	TRBJ2-5	.	TRBV28	.	14
CSVRVMNTEAFF	TGCAGCGTTCGGGTGATGAACACTGAAGCTTTCTTT	TRBJ1-1	.	TRBV29-1	many	12
CASSRQASGNTIYF	TGTGCCAGCAGTCGACAGGCCTCTGGAAACACCATATATTTT	TRBJ1-3	.	TRBV12-3/TRBV12-4	many	14
CASSFDREYYEQYF	TGTGCCAGCAGTTTTGACAGGGAATACTACGAGCAGTACTTC	TRBJ2-7	TRBD1	TRBV3-1	many	14
CASSQGGGSPLHF	TGTGCCAGCAGCCAAGGAGGGGGATCACCCCTCCACTTT	TRBJ1-6	.	TRBV7-2	once	13
CATRSGSADTQYF	TGTGCCACCAGGAGCGGGAGCGCAGATACGCAGTATTTT	TRBJ2-3	TRBD2	TRBV24-1	few	13
CSARTGDRKDEQYF	TGCAGTGCTCGAACAGGGGACCGTAAGGACGAGCAGTACTTC	TRBJ2-7	TRBD1	TRBV20-1	few	14
CASRDGGSIGELFF	TGTGCCAGCAGAGATGGCGGGAGCATCGGGGAGCTGTTTTTT	TRBJ2-2	TRBD2	TRBV6-1	.	14
CASSSPGLASHEQYF	TGTGCCAGCAGTTCCCCGGGACTAGCCTCCCACGAGCAGTACTTC	TRBJ2-7	TRBD2	TRBV12-3/TRBV12-4	once	15
CASSLDRTGFSGNTIYF	TGTGCCAGCAGCTTAGATCGTACAGGCTTCTCTGGAAACACCATATATTTT	TRBJ1-3	.	TRBV11-3	few	17
CSVIAGTQLQETQYF	TGCAGCGTTATCGCCGGGACACAGCTCCAAGAGACCCAGTACTTC	TRBJ2-5	.	TRBV29-1	many	15
CSESGLVSSGDTQYF	TGCAGTGAAAGCGGACTAGTCTCAAGTGGGGATACGCAGTATTTT	TRBJ2-3	TRBD2	TRBV20-1	few	15
CASSSTSTYTDTQYF	TGTGCCAGCAGCTCTACTAGCACCTACACAGATACGCAGTATTTT	TRBJ2-3	.	TRBV5-8	.	15
CASTWVYNPEQFF	TGTGCCAGCACCTGGGTTTACAATCCTGAGCAGTTCTTC	TRBJ2-1	.	TRBV2	.	13
CASSLVGLAEVQETQYF	TGTGCCAGCAGCTTAGTTGGATTAGCGGAGGTCCAAGAGACCCAGTACTTC	TRBJ2-5	.	TRBV7-6	many	17
CASSLSGQGGRGNQPQHF	TGTGCCAGCAGTTTAAGTGGACAGGGAGGTCGAGGCAATCAGCCCCAGCATTTT	TRBJ1-5	TRBD1	TRBV12-3/TRBV12-4	.	18
CASSLGGGPTHNEQFF	TGTGCCAGCAGCTTAGGGGGAGGGCCCACACACAATGAGCAGTTCTTC	TRBJ2-1	TRBD2	TRBV7-3	many	16
CASSPDINQPQHF	TGTGCCAGCTCACCAGATATTAATCAGCCCCAGCATTTT	TRBJ1-5	.	TRBV18	many	13
CSVVKGANYGYTF	TGCAGCGTTGTCAAGGGGGCGAACTATGGCTACACCTTC	TRBJ1-2	TRBD1	TRBV29-1	many	13
CASSLTGPSEKLFF	TGTGCCAGCAGCTTAACCGGGCCGAGTGAAAAACTGTTTTTT	TRBJ1-4	.	TRBV7-2	many	14
CSARAPVEEKLFF	TGCAGTGCTAGAGCCCCCGTTGAGGAAAAACTGTTTTTT	TRBJ1-4	.	TRBV20-1	many	13
CASSPSVRDGQETQYF	TGTGCCAGCAGCCCCTCAGTCCGGGACGGGCAAGAGACCCAGTACTTC	TRBJ2-5	.	TRBV7-9	many	16
CASSSDILTALHF	TGTGCCAGCAGCTCGGACATCCTTACGGCCCTCCACTTT	TRBJ1-6	.	TRBV11-2	many	13
CASSFQGASYGYTF	TGCGCCAGCAGCTTTCAGGGGGCTTCTTATGGCTACACCTTC	TRBJ1-2	TRBD1	TRBV5-1	few	14
CASSPAGQARGYTF	TGTGCCAGCAGCCCCGCGGGACAGGCGCGTGGCTACACCTTC	TRBJ1-2	TRBD1	TRBV28	.	14